The clone carrying this T cell receptor beta chain has a count of ten or more. Its target is not known. This CDR3 spans 15 amino acids. Trimming shortened V by 5 bases and J by 4 bases, and 18 bases separated the two germline ends. Germline-derived CDR1 and CDR2 are SEHNR and FQNEAQ (reference sequence). This record comes from a study of T cells in Graves' hyperthyroidism and ophthalmopathy. Study context: The initial diagnosis was the point when peripheral blood was collected, ahead of any treatment. Study observations and caveats: Progression to ophthalmopathy was predicted a median of about six months early.

A patient was excluded if there was uncontrolled infection, other autoimmune disease, pregnancy or lactation. From less than 13 ml of fresh peripheral blood, PBMCs were isolated. TCR beta CDR3 regions were amplified from RNA transcripts. Carried out on the TCR CDR3, a first-round RT-PCR used the HTBI primer set. TCRdb re-called the multiplex PCR reads with MiXCR, one entry per CDR3 protein. The sample has about 160,000 distinct CDR3 sequences, about 9% seen once. The J gene is TRBJ2-7, the V gene TRBV7-9, with D unresolved. Sample: blood. The origin of this receptor is a young woman with Graves' hyperthyroidism that later progressed to Graves' ophthalmopathy. The CDR3 sequence is CASSPRVYRSYEQYF. In DNA form, the CDR3 reads TGTGCCAGCAGCCCCCGGGTCTACAGAAGTTACGAGCAGTACTTC.